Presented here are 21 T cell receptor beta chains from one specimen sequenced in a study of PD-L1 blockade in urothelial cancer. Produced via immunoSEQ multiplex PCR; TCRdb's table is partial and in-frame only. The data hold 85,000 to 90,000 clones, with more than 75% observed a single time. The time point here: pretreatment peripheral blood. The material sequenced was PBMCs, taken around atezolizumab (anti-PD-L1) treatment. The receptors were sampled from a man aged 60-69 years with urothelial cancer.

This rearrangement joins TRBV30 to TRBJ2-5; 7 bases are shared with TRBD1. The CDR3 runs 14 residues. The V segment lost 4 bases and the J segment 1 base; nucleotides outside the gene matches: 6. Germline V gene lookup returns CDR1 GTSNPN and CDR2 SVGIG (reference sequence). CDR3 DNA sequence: TGTGCCTGGACCCTAGGGGGCCCCCAAGAGACCCAGTACTTC. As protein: CAWTLGGPQETQYF.

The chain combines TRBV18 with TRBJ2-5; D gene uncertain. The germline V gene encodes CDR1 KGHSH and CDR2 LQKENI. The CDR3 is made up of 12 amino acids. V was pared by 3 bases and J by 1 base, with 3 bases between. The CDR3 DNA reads TGTGCCAGCTCACCCATCCAAGAGACCCAGTACTTC. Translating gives CASSPIQETQYF.

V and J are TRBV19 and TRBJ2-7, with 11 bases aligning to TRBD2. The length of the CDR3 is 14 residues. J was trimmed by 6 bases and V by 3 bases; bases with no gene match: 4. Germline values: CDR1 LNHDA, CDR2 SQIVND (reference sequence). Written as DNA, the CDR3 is TGTGCCAGTAGTATTATCCTAGCGGGAGGCGAGCAGTACTTC. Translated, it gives CASSIILAGGEQYF. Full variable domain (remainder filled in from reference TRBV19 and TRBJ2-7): DGGITQSPKYLFRKEGQNVTLSCEQNLNHDAMYWYRQDPGQGLRLIYYSQIVNDFQKGDIAEGYSVSREKKESFPLTVTSAQKNPTAFYLCASSIILAGGEQYFGPGTRLTVT.

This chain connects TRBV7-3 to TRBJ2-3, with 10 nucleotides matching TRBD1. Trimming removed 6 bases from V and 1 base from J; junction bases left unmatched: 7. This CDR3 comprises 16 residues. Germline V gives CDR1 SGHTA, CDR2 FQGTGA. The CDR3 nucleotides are TGTGCCAGCAGTTCCGGGACAGGGGAAGGCACAGATACGCAGTATTTT. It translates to CASSSGTGEGTDTQYF.

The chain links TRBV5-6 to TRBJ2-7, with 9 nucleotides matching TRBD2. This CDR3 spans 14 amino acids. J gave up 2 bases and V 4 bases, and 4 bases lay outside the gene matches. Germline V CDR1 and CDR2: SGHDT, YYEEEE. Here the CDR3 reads CASSRLADPYEQYF. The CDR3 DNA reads TGTGCCAGCAGCAGACTAGCGGATCCCTACGAGCAGTACTTC.

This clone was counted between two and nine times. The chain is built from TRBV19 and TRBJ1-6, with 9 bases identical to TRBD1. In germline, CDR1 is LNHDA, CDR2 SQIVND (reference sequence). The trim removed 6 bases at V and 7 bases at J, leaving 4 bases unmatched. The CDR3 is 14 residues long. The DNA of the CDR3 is TGTGCCAGTAGGCCGGGACAGGGAAATTCACCCCTCCACTTT. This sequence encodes CASRPGQGNSPLHF.

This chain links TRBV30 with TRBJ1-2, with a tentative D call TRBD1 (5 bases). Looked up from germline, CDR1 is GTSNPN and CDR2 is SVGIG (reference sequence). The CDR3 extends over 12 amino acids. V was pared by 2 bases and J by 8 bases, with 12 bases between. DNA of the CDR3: TGTGCCTGGAGTATCAGGGTTGGCGGCTACACCTTC. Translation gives CAWSIRVGGYTF.

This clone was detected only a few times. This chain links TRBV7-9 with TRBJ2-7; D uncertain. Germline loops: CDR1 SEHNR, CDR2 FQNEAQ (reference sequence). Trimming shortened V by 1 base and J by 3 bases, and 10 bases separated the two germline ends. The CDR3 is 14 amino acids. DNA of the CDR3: TGTGCCAGCAGCTTAGGGCGAGGTGACTACGAGCAGTACTTC. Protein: CASSLGRGDYEQYF.

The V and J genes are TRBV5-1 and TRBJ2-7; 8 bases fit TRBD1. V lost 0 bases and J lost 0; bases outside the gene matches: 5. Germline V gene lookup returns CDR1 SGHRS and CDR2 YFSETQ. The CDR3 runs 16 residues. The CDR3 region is CASSLGDRSSSYEQYF. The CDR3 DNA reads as TGCGCCAGCAGCTTGGGGGACAGGTCTAGCTCCTACGAGCAGTACTTC.

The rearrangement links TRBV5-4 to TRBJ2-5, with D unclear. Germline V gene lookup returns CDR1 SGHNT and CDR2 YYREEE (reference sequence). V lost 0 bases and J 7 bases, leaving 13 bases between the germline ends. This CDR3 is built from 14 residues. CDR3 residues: CASSLEERTRTQYF. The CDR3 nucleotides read TGTGCCAGCAGCTTGGAGGAGAGAACCCGGACCCAGTACTTC. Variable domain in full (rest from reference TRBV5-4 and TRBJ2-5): ETGVTQSPTHLIKTRGQQVTLRCSSQSGHNTVSWYQQALGQGPQFIFQYYREEENGRGNFPPRFSGLQFPNYSSELNVNALELDDSALYLCASSLEERTRTQYFGPGTRLLVL.

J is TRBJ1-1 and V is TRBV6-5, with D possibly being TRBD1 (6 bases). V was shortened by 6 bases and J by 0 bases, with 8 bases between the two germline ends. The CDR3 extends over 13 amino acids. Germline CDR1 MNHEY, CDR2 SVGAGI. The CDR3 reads CASRWTVNTEAFF. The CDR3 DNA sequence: TGTGCCAGCAGATGGACAGTGAACACTGAAGCTTTCTTT.

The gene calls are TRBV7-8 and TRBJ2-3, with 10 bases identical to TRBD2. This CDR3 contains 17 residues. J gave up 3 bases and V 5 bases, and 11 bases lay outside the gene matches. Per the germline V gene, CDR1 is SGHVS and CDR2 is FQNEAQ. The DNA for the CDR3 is TGTGCCAGCAGCGGAAGAGCGGGAGGGTCGGGTACAGATACGCAGTATTTT. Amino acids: CASSGRAGGSGTDTQYF.

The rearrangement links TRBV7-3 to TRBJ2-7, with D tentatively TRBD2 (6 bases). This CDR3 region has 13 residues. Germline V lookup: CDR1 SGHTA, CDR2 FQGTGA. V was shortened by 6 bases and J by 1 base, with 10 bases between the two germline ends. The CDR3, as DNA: TGTGCCAGCAGTTACGGGACTTCCTACGAGCAGTACTTC. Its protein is CASSYGTSYEQYF.

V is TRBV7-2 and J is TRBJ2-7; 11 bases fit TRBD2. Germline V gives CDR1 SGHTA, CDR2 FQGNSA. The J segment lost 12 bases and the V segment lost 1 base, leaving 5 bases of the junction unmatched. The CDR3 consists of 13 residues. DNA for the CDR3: TGTGCCAGCAGCTTAGGACTAGCGGGAAATCCGTACTTC. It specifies CASSLGLAGNPYF.

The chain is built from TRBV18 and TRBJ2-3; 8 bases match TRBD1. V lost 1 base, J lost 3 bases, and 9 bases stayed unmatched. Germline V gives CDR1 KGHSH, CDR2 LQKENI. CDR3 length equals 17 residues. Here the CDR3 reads CASSPRALGQGTDTQYF. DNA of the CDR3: TGTGCCAGCTCACCACGGGCCCTCGGACAGGGAACAGATACGCAGTATTTT.

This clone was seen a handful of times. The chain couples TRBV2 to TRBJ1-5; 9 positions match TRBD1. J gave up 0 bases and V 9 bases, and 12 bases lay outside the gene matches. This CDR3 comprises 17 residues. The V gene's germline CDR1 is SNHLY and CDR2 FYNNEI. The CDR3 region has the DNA TGTGCCAGTCAACCAGCCGGGACAGGGAGTAGCAATCAGCCCCAGCATTTT. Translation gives CASQPAGTGSSNQPQHF. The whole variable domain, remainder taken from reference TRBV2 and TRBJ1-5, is EPEVTQTPSHQVTQMGQEVILRCVPISNHLYFYWYRQILGQKVEFLVSFYNNEISEKSEIFDDQFSVERPDGSNFTLKIRSTKLEDSAMYFCASQPAGTGSSNQPQHFGDGTRLSIL.

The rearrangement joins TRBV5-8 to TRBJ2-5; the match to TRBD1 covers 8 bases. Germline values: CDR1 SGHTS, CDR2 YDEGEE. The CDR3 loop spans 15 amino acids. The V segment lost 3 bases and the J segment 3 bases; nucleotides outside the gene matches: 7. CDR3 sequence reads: CASSSGQGTEETQYF. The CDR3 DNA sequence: TGTGCCAGCAGCTCCGGACAGGGAACTGAAGAGACCCAGTACTTC.

CDR3 amino acids: CASSDPGLADEQFF. In nucleotides, the CDR3 is TGCGCCAGCAGCGACCCGGGACTAGCCGATGAGCAGTTCTTC. V is TRBV5-1 and J is TRBJ2-1; the match to TRBD2 covers 9 bases. CDR1 is SGHRS and CDR2 is YFSETQ in the germline V gene. The J segment lost 8 bases and the V segment lost 4 bases, leaving 7 bases of the junction unmatched. This CDR3 comprises 14 residues.

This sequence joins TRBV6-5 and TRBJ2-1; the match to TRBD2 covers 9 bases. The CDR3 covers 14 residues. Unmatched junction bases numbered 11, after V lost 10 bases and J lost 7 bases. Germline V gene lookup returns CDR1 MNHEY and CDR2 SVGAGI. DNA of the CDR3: TGTGCCACCTTGAGGTCGCTAGCGGGGAATGAGCAGTTCTTC. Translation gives CATLRSLAGNEQFF.

CDR3 amino acids: CASSVQPGGHTEAFF. In nucleotides, the CDR3 is TGTGCCAGCAGTGTCCAACCCGGTGGGCACACTGAAGCTTTCTTT. The V gene is TRBV27, the J gene TRBJ1-1, with D hard to call. The CDR3 extends over 15 amino acids. V shed 5 bases and J shed 3 bases, with 16 bases lying between them. CDR1 MNHEY and CDR2 SMNVEV come from the germline V gene (reference sequence).

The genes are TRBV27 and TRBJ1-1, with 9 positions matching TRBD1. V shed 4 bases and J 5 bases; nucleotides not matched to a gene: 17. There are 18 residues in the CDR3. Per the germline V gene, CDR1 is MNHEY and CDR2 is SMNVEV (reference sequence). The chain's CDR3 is CASSSTQTGGAVSTEAFF. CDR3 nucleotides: TGTGCCAGCAGTTCCACACAAACAGGGGGCGCGGTTTCTACTGAAGCTTTCTTT.